This T cell receptor (beta chain) was profiled in a study of cytomegalovirus exposure and HLA in healthy donors. Comments on this clone: This CDR3 is also generated by other DNA sequences in the sample.

The CDR3 runs to 16 residues. With 4 bases clipped from V and 4 bases from J, the junction kept 8 bases outside the gene matches. Germline-derived CDR1 and CDR2 are MGHRA and YSYEKL. A multiplex PCR was run with 60 Vbeta primers and 13 Jbeta primers. Sequencing was performed with immunoSEQ multiplex PCR; in TCRdb, only in-frame clones are kept and a portion is missing. The sample shows over 150,000 clones, roughly three quarters of them seen only once. Material for sequencing was PBMCs. The chain links TRBV4-1 to TRBJ2-2, with 8 positions matching TRBD1. The clonotype originates from a man under 40 in good health and CMV-seropositive. CDR3 in amino acids: CASSPYPGGSTGELFF. DNA of the CDR3: TGCGCCAGCAGCCCGTATCCAGGGGGCAGCACCGGGGAGCTGTTTTTT.